The 12 T cell receptor beta chains reported below all come from one sample, sequenced in a study of control samples from healthy donors and cancer patients. This table comes from immunoSEQ multiplex PCR, and its TCRdb copy is limited to in-frame clones, with some not included. This sample has roughly 100,000 clones; roughly 92% occur once, and the top ten carry around 3%. The sequencing sample was made of blood. These receptors came from a human donor in good health. The donor label of this sample is uncertain.

This clone was counted between two and nine times. The chain is built from TRBV18 and TRBJ1-3; no clear D. V was shortened by 3 bases and J by 0 bases, with 6 bases between the two germline ends. Germline CDR1 and CDR2: KGHSH and LQKENI. The length of the CDR3 is 14 residues. The CDR3 sequence is CASSPAYSGNTIYF. The CDR3 DNA is TGTGCCAGCTCACCGGCCTACTCTGGAAACACCATATATTTT.

This clone has a single count. CDR3 sequence: CASKASTEAFF. Here the CDR3 DNA reads TGTGCCAGTAAGGCGAGCACTGAAGCTTTCTTT. This rearrangement joins TRBV19 to TRBJ1-1; D gene unclear. The CDR3 contains 11 residues. V lost 7 bases and J 4 bases, leaving 7 bases between the germline ends. Germline-derived CDR1 and CDR2 are LNHDA and SQIVND (reference sequence).

V usage is TRBV28 and J usage is TRBJ1-5; D not certain. The ends were cut back, 6 bases at V and 0 bases at J, with 15 bases in the middle. The CDR3 has 16 residues. CDR1 is MDHEN, CDR2 SYDVKM, per germline. CDR3 loop: CASRYQSGYSNQPQHF. The DNA of the CDR3 is TGTGCCAGCAGATACCAGTCAGGATATAGCAATCAGCCCCAGCATTTT.

This chain uses TRBV15 with TRBJ1-4; no clear D. Germline CDR1 reads LNHNV; CDR2 reads YYDKDF (reference sequence). This CDR3 comprises 13 residues. V shed 0 bases and J shed 8 bases, with 7 bases lying between them. As DNA, the CDR3 is TGTGCCACCAGCAGAGATTGGCCCGAAAAACTGTTTTTT. Translated, it gives CATSRDWPEKLFF.

The chain uses TRBV18 and TRBJ2-7; possible D gene TRBD2, 5 bases. Germline CDR1 KGHSH, CDR2 LQKENI. The V end lost 5 bases, the J end lost 3 bases, and 17 bases lay between the germline ends. The CDR3 has 15 amino acids. The CDR3 loop is CASSTLGDSLYEQYF. The CDR3 DNA reads TGTGCCAGCTCAACCCTCGGGGATTCTCTCTACGAGCAGTACTTC.

The genes are TRBV9 and TRBJ1-5; unclear D gene. The CDR3 is made up of 15 amino acids. Deletions cut 0 bases from V and 4 bases from J, with 11 bases between. CDR1 is SGDLS, CDR2 YYNGEE, per germline. DNA for the CDR3: TGTGCCAGCAGCGTAGGTGACATCGCGAATCAGCCCCAGCATTTT. Its protein is CASSVGDIANQPQHF.

This rearrangement joins TRBV11-3 to TRBJ2-1; 8 bases are shared with TRBD2. After removal of 5 bases from V and 9 bases from J, the junction contained 9 bases not matched to a gene. The germline CDR1 and CDR2 sequences are SGHNT and YENEEA. This CDR3 comprises 14 residues. The CDR3 sequence: CASSPGRGGLEQFF. CDR3 nucleotides: TGTGCCAGCAGCCCCGGCCGGGGGGGTCTTGAGCAGTTCTTC.

V gene TRBV4-1 combines with J gene TRBJ2-7; TRBD2 agrees at 8 bases. J gave up 3 bases and V 4 bases, and 11 bases lay outside the gene matches. In germline, CDR1 is MGHRA, CDR2 YSYEKL. This CDR3 comprises 16 residues. CDR3 coding DNA: TGCGCCAGCAGCCCGGCAGGTGGGAGCGGGGGCTACGAGCAGTACTTC. It is translated as CASSPAGGSGGYEQYF.

The chain employs TRBV2 and TRBJ1-2; TRBD1 is a possible D gene (5 bases). The CDR3 consists of 14 residues. Per the germline V gene, CDR1 is SNHLY and CDR2 is FYNNEI. Deletions cut 4 bases from V and 8 bases from J, with 17 bases between. CDR3 region: CASSACRQGKGYTF. The CDR3 nucleotides read TGTGCCAGCAGTGCCTGCCGGCAGGGTAAAGGCTACACCTTC.

V and J are TRBV11-2 and TRBJ1-4; D gene uncertain. V was trimmed by 4 bases and J by 14 bases, leaving 20 bases between them. This CDR3 has 14 residues. Germline V CDR1 and CDR2: SGHAT, FQNNGV. The CDR3 nucleotides read TGTGCCAGCAGCTCGACGGCTACGGGGAGTGGGCTGTTTTTT. Translating gives CASSSTATGSGLFF.

V gene TRBV9 combines with J gene TRBJ1-1, with a possible D match to TRBD1 (5 bases). Deletions cut 0 bases from V and 11 bases from J, with 17 bases between. CDR3 length: 14 residues. The germline gives CDR1 SGDLS, CDR2 YYNGEE. The CDR3 DNA is TGTGCCAGCAGCGTAGCTTTTACGGGGGACGGGGCTTTCTTT. This codes for CASSVAFTGDGAFF. The full variable domain, completed using reference TRBV9 and TRBJ1-1, is DSGVTQTPKHLITATGQRVTLRCSPRSGDLSVYWYQQSLDQGLQFLIQYYNGEERAKGNILERFSAQQFPDLHSELNLSSLELGDSALYFCASSVAFTGDGAFFGQGTRLTVV.

This sequence joins TRBV7-2 and TRBJ1-6; 9 bases map to TRBD1. The CDR3 is made up of 14 amino acids. V shed 8 bases and J 10 bases; nucleotides not matched to a gene: 9. CDR1 is SGHTA, CDR2 FQGNSA, per germline. The CDR3 DNA follows: TGTGCCAGCGGATTACAGGGGGCGCGATCACCCCTCCACTTT. This translates into CASGLQGARSPLHF.